The following is a T cell receptor beta chain sequence with its context. The germline gives CDR1 LNHNV, CDR2 YYDKDF (reference sequence). Trimming pared 0 bases from V and 3 bases from J, leaving 9 bases between. The CDR3 spans 14 residues. Memory CD4+ T cells were sorted as all CD4+ cells except CD45RA+CCR7+CD95- naive cells, over 98% pure. Total CD4+ T cells and monocytes came from CD4/CD14 microbead positive selection. This sample was taken from a study of human CD4 T cells and Enterobacteriaceae. Here immunoSEQ multiplex PCR was the method, and the copy in TCRdb shows in-frame clones only, minus some. The sample contains some 29,000 clones, roughly four fifths of which appear only once.

The sequenced sample was memory CD4+ T cells from blood. The TCR sequence derives from a human donor in good health. This chain connects TRBV15 to TRBJ2-7; no firm D call. Written as DNA, the CDR3 is TGTGCCACCAGCAGAGATCTCCAAGGCTACGAGCAGTACTTC. Encoded protein: CATSRDLQGYEQYF.